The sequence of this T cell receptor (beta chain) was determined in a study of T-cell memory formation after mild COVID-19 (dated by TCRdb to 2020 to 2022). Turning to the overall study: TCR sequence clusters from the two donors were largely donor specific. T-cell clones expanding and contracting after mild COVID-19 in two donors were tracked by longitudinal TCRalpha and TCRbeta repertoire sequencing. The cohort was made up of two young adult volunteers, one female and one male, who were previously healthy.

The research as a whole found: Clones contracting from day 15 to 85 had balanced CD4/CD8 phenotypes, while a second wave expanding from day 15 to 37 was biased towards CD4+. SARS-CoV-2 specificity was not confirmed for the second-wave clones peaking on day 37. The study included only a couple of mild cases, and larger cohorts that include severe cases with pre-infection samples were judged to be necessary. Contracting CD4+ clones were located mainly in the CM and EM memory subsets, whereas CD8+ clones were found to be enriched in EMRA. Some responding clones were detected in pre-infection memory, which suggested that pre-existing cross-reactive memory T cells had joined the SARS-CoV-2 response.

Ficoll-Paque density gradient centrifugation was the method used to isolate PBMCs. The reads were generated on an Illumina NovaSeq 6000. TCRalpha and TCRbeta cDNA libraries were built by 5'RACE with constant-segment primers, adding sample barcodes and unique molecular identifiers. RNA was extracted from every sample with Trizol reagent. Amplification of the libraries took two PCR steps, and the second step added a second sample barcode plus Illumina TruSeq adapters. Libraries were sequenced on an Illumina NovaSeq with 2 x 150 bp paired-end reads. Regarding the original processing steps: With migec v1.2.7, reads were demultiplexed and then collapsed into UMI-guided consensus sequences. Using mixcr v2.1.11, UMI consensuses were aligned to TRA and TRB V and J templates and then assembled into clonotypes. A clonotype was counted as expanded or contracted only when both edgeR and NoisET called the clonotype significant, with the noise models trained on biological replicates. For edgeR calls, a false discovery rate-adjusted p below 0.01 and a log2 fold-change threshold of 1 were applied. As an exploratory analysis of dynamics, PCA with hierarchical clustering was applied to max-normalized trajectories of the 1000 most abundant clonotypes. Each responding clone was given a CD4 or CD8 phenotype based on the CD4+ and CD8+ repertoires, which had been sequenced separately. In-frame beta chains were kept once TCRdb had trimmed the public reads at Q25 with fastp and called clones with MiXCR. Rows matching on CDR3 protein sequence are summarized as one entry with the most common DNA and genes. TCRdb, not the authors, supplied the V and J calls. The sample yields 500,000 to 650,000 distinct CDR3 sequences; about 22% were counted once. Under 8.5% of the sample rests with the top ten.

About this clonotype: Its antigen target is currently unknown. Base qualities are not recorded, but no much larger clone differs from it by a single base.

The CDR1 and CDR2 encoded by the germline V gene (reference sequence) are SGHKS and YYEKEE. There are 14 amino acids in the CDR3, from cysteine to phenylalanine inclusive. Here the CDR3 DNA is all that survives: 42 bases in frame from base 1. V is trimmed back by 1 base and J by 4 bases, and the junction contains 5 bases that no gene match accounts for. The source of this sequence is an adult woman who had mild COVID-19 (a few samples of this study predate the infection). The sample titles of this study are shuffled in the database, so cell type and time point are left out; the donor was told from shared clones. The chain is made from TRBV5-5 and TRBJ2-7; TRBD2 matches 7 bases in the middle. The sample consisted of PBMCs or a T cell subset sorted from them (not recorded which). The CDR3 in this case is CASSLNRGGYEQYF. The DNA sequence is TGTGCCAGCAGCTTGAATCGGGGAGGGTACGAGCAGTACTTC.